This is a list of T cell receptor beta chains from one sample in a study of blood T cell repertoires in COVID-19. Method: immunoSEQ multiplex PCR; TCRdb's copy keeps in-frame clones and lacks some. The sample has roughly 150,000 clones, more than 70% seen once. Sequencing was done on a sample of PBMCs or T cells enriched from blood (not recorded which). The receptors stem from a man aged 55-75 years who had recovered from COVID-19. CDR3s include the opening cysteine and the closing phenylalanine or tryptophan. The D gene is left open where the match is weak. Clone sizes are given selectively: once, few, many, or a class where the clone is expanded.

d_call,v_call,cdr3_length,j_call,clone_size,cdr3_aa,cdr3_nt
NA,TRBV5-1,13,TRBJ1-3,NA,CASSLDIGNTIYF,TGCGCCAGCAGCTTGGACATTGGAAACACCATATATTTT
NA,TRBV16,15,TRBJ1-4,NA,CASSQLRGYDEKLFF,TGTGCCAGCAGCCAGCTGCGCGGTTACGATGAAAAACTGTTTTTT
NA,TRBV30,13,TRBJ2-3,NA,CAWSTSPTDTQYF,TGTGCCTGGAGTACTAGCCCTACAGATACGCAGTATTTT
NA,TRBV9,13,TRBJ2-2,once,CASSVDGSGELFF,TGTGCCAGCAGCGTAGATGGCTCCGGGGAGCTGTTTTTT
NA,TRBV7-3,12,TRBJ2-7,NA,CASSLTPGEQYF,TGTGCCAGCAGCTTAACTCCGGGCGAGCAGTACTTC
NA,TRBV21-1,15,TRBJ1-4,NA,CASSKVQGGDEKLFF,TGTGCCAGCAGCAAAGTTCAGGGGGGAGATGAAAAACTGTTTTTT
TRBD2,TRBV6-6,19,TRBJ2-1,NA,CASSPHWTSGGRSYNEQFF,TGTGCCAGCAGTCCCCATTGGACTAGCGGGGGCCGATCCTACAATGAGCAGTTCTTC
TRBD1,TRBV19,13,TRBJ1-1,NA,CASSSQGAIEAFF,TGTGCCAGTAGTTCTCAGGGGGCGATTGAAGCTTTCTTT
NA,TRBV19,13,TRBJ1-1,few,CASSIPPYTEAFF,TGTGCCAGTAGTATCCCCCCGTACACTGAAGCTTTCTTT
NA,TRBV7-3,16,TRBJ2-6,NA,CASSPRAWSGANVLTF,TGTGCCAGCAGCCCCCGAGCGTGGTCTGGGGCCAACGTCCTGACTTTC
NA,TRBV27,14,TRBJ2-2,NA,CASRIQGGTGELFF,TGTGCCAGCCGGATTCAAGGGGGTACCGGGGAGCTGTTTTTT
TRBD1,TRBV7-8,15,TRBJ1-5,NA,CASSPMTGSDQPQHF,TGTGCCAGCAGCCCGATGACAGGGAGCGATCAGCCCCAGCATTTT
NA,TRBV27,12,TRBJ2-1,once,CASRAPSNEQFF,TGTGCCAGCAGGGCCCCGTCGAATGAGCAGTTCTTC
NA,TRBV7-3,13,TRBJ2-5,NA,CASSLDSQAPQYF,TGTGCCAGCAGCTTGGACTCCCAAGCCCCCCAGTACTTC
TRBD1,TRBV19,13,TRBJ2-2,NA,CASRDRGAGELFF,TGTGCCAGTAGGGACAGGGGTGCCGGGGAGCTGTTTTTT
NA,TRBV12-3/TRBV12-4,11,TRBJ2-7,NA,CASSFTYEQYF,TGTGCCAGCAGTTTCACCTACGAGCAGTACTTC
TRBD1,TRBV7-9,17,TRBJ1-1,NA,CASRSGGQGLRLTEAFF,TGTGCCAGCAGGAGTGGGGGACAGGGACTTCGTCTCACTGAAGCTTTCTTT
TRBD2,TRBV28,15,TRBJ2-1,NA,CASSLRGLAGREQFF,TGTGCCAGCAGTTTAAGGGGACTAGCGGGTAGGGAGCAGTTCTTC
NA,TRBV7-8,16,TRBJ2-7,NA,CASSLANGQGSYEQYF,TGTGCCAGCAGCTTAGCGAATGGTCAGGGGAGCTACGAGCAGTACTTC
TRBD1,TRBV30,18,TRBJ1-2,NA,CAWSMDRSFKNIRYGYTF,TGTGCCTGGTCTATGGACAGGAGCTTTAAAAACATTAGATATGGCTACACCTTC
NA,TRBV19,12,TRBJ2-5,NA,CASSTGLGAQYF,TGTGCCTCCTCAACGGGTCTCGGGGCCCAGTACTTC
NA,TRBV28,13,TRBJ2-2,NA,CASSLLATGELFF,TGTGCCAGCAGTTTACTAGCCACCGGGGAGCTGTTTTTT
TRBD1,TRBV7-9,16,TRBJ1-6,NA,CASSRKLDRVGSPLHF,TGTGCCAGCAGCCGAAAGCTGGACAGGGTAGGTTCACCCCTCCACTTT
NA,TRBV19,13,TRBJ1-1,NA,CASREQGPTEAFF,TGTGCCAGTCGAGAACAGGGCCCCACTGAAGCTTTCTTT
TRBD1,TRBV6-5,15,TRBJ1-2,NA,CASSYGQERGYGYTF,TGTGCCAGCAGTTACGGACAGGAACGGGGATATGGCTACACCTTC
TRBD1,TRBV5-4,16,TRBJ2-7,NA,CASSLDPGTGRYEQYF,TGTGCCAGCAGCTTGGACCCCGGGACAGGGCGGTACGAGCAGTACTTC
NA,TRBV12-2,16,TRBJ2-2,NA,CASRLAESMNTGELFF,TGTGCAAGTCGCTTAGCCGAGTCGATGAACACCGGGGAGCTGTTTTTT
NA,TRBV7-2,15,TRBJ2-1,NA,CASSFLRGSYNEQFF,TGTGCCAGCAGCTTCCTCAGGGGCTCCTACAATGAGCAGTTCTTC